These 13 T cell receptor beta chains came from one sample sequenced in a study of blood T cell repertoires in COVID-19. The repertoire was sequenced with immunoSEQ multiplex PCR; TCRdb's copy has only in-frame clones and lacks some. The data hold 150,000 or so clones, with around 87% observed a single time. Sequences were obtained from peripheral blood. All receptors come from a man of 80 years or more with acute or convalescent COVID-19.

This clone has just one count. This chain's CDR3 is CASSLGVLSSYEQYF. The CDR3 DNA sequence: TGTGCCAGCAGCTTGGGAGTCTTGAGCTCCTACGAGCAGTACTTC. The V and J genes are TRBV5-6 and TRBJ2-7; D is ambiguous. V was pared by 0 bases and J by 0 bases, with 10 bases between. Germline V lookup: CDR1 SGHDT, CDR2 YYEEEE. The CDR3 contains 15 residues.

This sequence joins TRBV12-5 and TRBJ2-7; a weak D match, TRBD1 (5 bases). Germline loops: CDR1 LGHNT, CDR2 FRNRAP. Trimming cost V 0 bases and J 2 bases, with 14 bases left between them. The CDR3 is 16 residues long. CDR3 loop: CASGLVSTATPYEQYF. The CDR3, as DNA: TGTGCTAGTGGTTTGGTTTCGACAGCGACCCCCTACGAGCAGTACTTC.

This rearrangement joins TRBV7-8 to TRBJ1-5, with D possibly TRBD1 on 5 matching bases. This CDR3 region has 14 residues. Germline V CDR1 and CDR2: SGHVS, FQNEAQ. The V gene lost 0 bases and the J gene lost 4 bases, with 7 bases spanning the gap. This chain's CDR3 is CASSLAGGNQPQHF. The CDR3 nucleotides are TGTGCCAGCAGCTTAGCTGGGGGGAATCAGCCCCAGCATTTT. Looking up the rest from reference TRBV7-8 and TRBJ1-5 gives the full variable domain: GAGVSQSPRYKVAKRGQDVALRCDPISGHVSLFWYQQALGQGPEFLTYFQNEAQLDKSGLPSDRFFAERPEGSVSTLKIQRTQQEDSAVYLCASSLAGGNQPQHFGDGTRLSIL.

The chain has TRBV21-1 and TRBJ1-1; the table's D gene call, TRBD1, was not cross checked with the DNA. TRBV21-1 is described as a pseudogene. CDR3 length equals 14 residues. In DNA form, the CDR3 reads TGTGCCAGAAGGGGGACAGGTGTTTTGACTGAAGCTTTCTTT. This sequence encodes CARRGTGVLTEAFF.

This chain links TRBV29-1 with TRBJ2-5, with D maybe TRBD1 (5 bases). The CDR3 totals 12 residues. V shed 4 bases and J shed 2 bases, with 8 bases lying between them. Per the germline V gene, CDR1 is SQVTM and CDR2 is ANQGSEA. CDR3 nucleotide sequence: TGCAGCGTTGTGTCAGGGCAAGAGACCCAGTACTTC. Translating it yields CSVVSGQETQYF.

The chain uses TRBV28 and TRBJ1-5; possibly TRBD1 for D (5 bases). Germline V gene lookup returns CDR1 MDHEN and CDR2 SYDVKM. The CDR3 is 14 amino acids. V lost 1 base and J 3 bases, leaving 7 bases between the germline ends. The CDR3 protein is CASSLSGINQPQHF. The CDR3 nucleotides read TGTGCCAGCAGTTTATCAGGGATCAATCAGCCCCAGCATTTT. Filled out from reference TRBV28 and TRBJ1-5, the complete variable domain reads DVKVTQSSRYLVKRTGEKVFLECVQDMDHENMFWYRQDPGLGLRLIYFSYDVKMKEKGDIPEGYSVSREKKERFSLILESASTNQTSMYLCASSLSGINQPQHFGDGTRLSIL.

The J gene is TRBJ1-4, the V gene TRBV5-1; D unclear. Trimming stripped 1 base from V and 5 bases from J, with 9 bases between. Germline values: CDR1 SGHRS, CDR2 YFSETQ. This CDR3 comprises 14 residues. CDR3 protein: CASSLQQKNEKLFF. Here the CDR3 DNA reads TGCGCCAGCAGCTTGCAACAGAAAAATGAAAAACTGTTTTTT.

The CDR3: CASSLNAVRAGSYEQYF. The CDR3 DNA is TGTGCCAGCAGCTTAAATGCCGTTAGGGCGGGGTCCTACGAGCAGTACTTC. This rearrangement joins TRBV7-9 to TRBJ2-7; possible D gene TRBD2, 6 bases. Germline CDR1 and CDR2: SEHNR and FQNEAQ (reference sequence). The CDR3 runs to 17 residues. V was cut by 2 bases and J by 1 base, with 18 bases left in between.

The chain combines TRBV5-1 with TRBJ2-3; 8 bases agree with TRBD2. Germline V lookup: CDR1 SGHRS, CDR2 YFSETQ. The junction had 7 bases not matched to a gene; V was cut back by 0 bases and J by 4 bases. The CDR3 has 16 residues. CDR3 coding DNA: TGCGCCAGCAGCTTGGGGGGTAGCGGGGCGGCAGATACGCAGTATTTT. It is translated as CASSLGGSGAADTQYF. The complete variable domain, with remaining parts taken from reference TRBV5-1 and TRBJ2-3, reads KAGVTQTPRYLIKTRGQQVTLSCSPISGHRSVSWYQQTPGQGLQFLFEYFSETQRNKGNFPGRFSGRQFSNSRSEMNVSTLELGDSALYLCASSLGGSGAADTQYFGPGTRLTVL.

This chain connects TRBV19 to TRBJ2-2; 8 positions match TRBD1. CDR3 length: 15 residues. After removal of 6 bases from V and 1 base from J, the junction contained 4 bases not matched to a gene. Germline assignment: CDR1 LNHDA and CDR2 SQIVND (reference sequence). Here the CDR3 DNA reads TGTGCCAGTAGCCGGACAGGGCTGAACACCGGGGAGCTGTTTTTT. This translates into CASSRTGLNTGELFF.

The chain carries TRBV15 and TRBJ2-5; TRBD2 matches at 9 bases. Germline V gives CDR1 LNHNV, CDR2 YYDKDF (reference sequence). The CDR3 spans 17 residues. After removal of 1 base from V and 2 bases from J, the junction contained 8 bases not matched to a gene. CDR3 sequence (DNA): TGTGCCACCAGCAGAGGTGGGGCTAGCGGGGTTCAAGAGACCCAGTACTTC. Translated, it gives CATSRGGASGVQETQYF. The full variable domain, its missing parts supplied by reference TRBV15 and TRBJ2-5, is DAMVIQNPRYQVTQFGKPVTLSCSQTLNHNVMYWYQQKSSQAPKLLFHYYDKDFNNEADTPDNFQSRRPNTSFCFLDIRSPGLGDTAMYLCATSRGGASGVQETQYFGPGTRLLVL.

This clone showed up just a few times. V gene TRBV18 combines with J gene TRBJ1-1; tentatively, D is TRBD1 (5 bases). The CDR3 spans 14 residues. Trimming shortened V by 3 bases and J by 1 base, and 9 bases separated the two germline ends. Per germline, CDR1 KGHSH and CDR2 LQKENI. CDR3 amino acids: CASSPIGQNTEAFF. The CDR3, as DNA: TGTGCCAGCTCACCTATTGGACAGAACACTGAAGCTTTCTTT.

The chain is built from TRBV6-5 and TRBJ1-1; D possibly corresponds to TRBD1 (5 bases). Trimming stripped 6 bases from V and 0 bases from J, with 11 bases between. This CDR3 is built from 14 residues. The germline V gene encodes CDR1 MNHEY and CDR2 SVGAGI. The CDR3 here is CASRKDTLNTEAFF. For the CDR3, the DNA is TGTGCCAGCAGAAAGGACACCTTGAACACTGAAGCTTTCTTT.